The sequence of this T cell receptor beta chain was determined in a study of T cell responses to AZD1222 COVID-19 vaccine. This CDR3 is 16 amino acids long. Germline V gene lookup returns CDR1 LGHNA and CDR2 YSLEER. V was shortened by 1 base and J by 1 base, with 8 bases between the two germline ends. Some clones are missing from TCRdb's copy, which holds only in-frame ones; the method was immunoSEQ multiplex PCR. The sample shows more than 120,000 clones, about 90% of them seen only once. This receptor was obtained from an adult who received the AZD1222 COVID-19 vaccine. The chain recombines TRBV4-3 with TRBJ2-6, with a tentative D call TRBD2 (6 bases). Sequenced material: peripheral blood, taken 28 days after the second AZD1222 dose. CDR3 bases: TGCGCCAGCAGCCAAGGGGCGGGGTCTGGGGCCAACGTCCTGACTTTC. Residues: CASSQGAGSGANVLTF.